Presented here are 8 T cell receptor beta chains from one specimen sequenced in a study of CD4 and CD8 cells across lung adenocarcinoma regions. A single record per CDR3 protein comes from TCRdb applying MiXCR to the PCR reads. This table has roughly 16,000 distinct CDR3 sequences, around 53% appearing once. Sequencing input: CD8+ T cells from the center of a lung tumor. These receptors were taken from a female donor with lung adenocarcinoma. The CD4 and CD8 labels of this study may be unreliable.

This chain connects TRBV7-2 to TRBJ2-1; unclear D gene. The better agreement between TRBJ2-7 and the DNA end casts doubt on the J call. The CDR3 loop spans 14 amino acids. Germline V gives CDR1 SGHTA, CDR2 FQGNSA. CDR3: CASSLARASYEQYF. CDR3 in DNA: TGTGCCAGCAGCTTAGCGAGAGCGTCCTACGAGCAGTACTTC.

The V and J genes are TRBV4-1 and TRBJ2-3; no clear D gene. This CDR3 is built from 11 residues. V gave up 3 bases and J gave up 3 bases, with 1 base separating them. Germline-derived CDR1 and CDR2 are MGHRA and YSYEKL. The CDR3: CASSQTDTQYF. In DNA form, the CDR3 reads TGCGCCAGCAGCCAGACAGATACGCAGTATTTT.

V is TRBV6-1 and J is TRBJ2-5; no reliable D call. Gene TRBJ2-7 matches the end of the DNA better, so the J call may be wrong. CDR1 is MNHNS, CDR2 SASEGT, per germline. The CDR3 runs to 15 residues. Here the CDR3 reads CASGVLNDAIYEQYF. The CDR3 coding sequence is TGTGCCAGCGGGGTTCTCAACGATGCTATCTACGAGCAGTACTTC.

As to this clonotype: An end of the junction differs from the germline gene, which may be a read error. This sequence joins TRBV10-2 and TRBJ2-5; no clear D gene. Germline loops: CDR1 WSHSY, CDR2 SAAADI. The CDR3 is 13 residues long. This CDR3 reads CASSGSLADAQTF. For the CDR3, the DNA is TGCGCCAGCAGTGGCTCTTTGGCCGACGCCCAGACCTTC.

This clonotype was found many times. V is TRBV27 and J is TRBJ2-5, with 8 bases lining up with TRBD2. The CDR3 extends over 15 amino acids. Germline V gene lookup returns CDR1 MNHEY and CDR2 SMNVEV (reference sequence). V was clipped by 4 bases and J by 2 bases; unmatched bases: 6. CDR3 nucleotides: TGTGCCAGCAGTTGGGGGGCTAGCGGGCAAGAGACCCAGTACTTC. Translation: CASSWGASGQETQYF.

The rearrangement joins TRBV6-1 to TRBJ2-2; 7 nucleotides line up with TRBD1. With 4 bases clipped from V and 0 bases from J, the junction kept 5 bases outside the gene matches. This CDR3 comprises 16 residues. CDR1 is MNHNS and CDR2 is SASEGT in the germline V gene. Here the CDR3 reads CASSVRGGANTGELFF. The CDR3 region has the DNA TGTGCCAGCAGTGTGCGAGGGGGCGCGAACACCGGGGAGCTGTTTTTT.

This CDR3 reads CASKTWDSRNEQFF. CDR3 sequence (DNA): TGTGCCAGCAAAACATGGGACTCCCGCAATGAGCAGTTCTTC. The rearrangement joins TRBV6-1 to TRBJ2-1, with D perhaps matching TRBD2 (6 bases). From germline, CDR1 is MNHNS and CDR2 SASEGT. Trimming took off 7 bases at V and 6 bases at J, with 16 bases between the two ends. The length of the CDR3 is 14 residues.

In its sample, this clonotype was seen a few times. This rearrangement joins TRBV6-4 to TRBJ1-2, with 10 nucleotides matching TRBD1. The V and J ends lost 6 bases and 7 bases, in that order; junction bases with no gene match: 11. Germline values: CDR1 MRHNA, CDR2 SNTAGT. The CDR3 runs 15 residues. CDR3 amino acids: CASSFGQGGVGGYTF. The CDR3 coding sequence is TGTGCCAGCAGCTTCGGACAGGGGGGTGTCGGTGGCTACACCTTC.